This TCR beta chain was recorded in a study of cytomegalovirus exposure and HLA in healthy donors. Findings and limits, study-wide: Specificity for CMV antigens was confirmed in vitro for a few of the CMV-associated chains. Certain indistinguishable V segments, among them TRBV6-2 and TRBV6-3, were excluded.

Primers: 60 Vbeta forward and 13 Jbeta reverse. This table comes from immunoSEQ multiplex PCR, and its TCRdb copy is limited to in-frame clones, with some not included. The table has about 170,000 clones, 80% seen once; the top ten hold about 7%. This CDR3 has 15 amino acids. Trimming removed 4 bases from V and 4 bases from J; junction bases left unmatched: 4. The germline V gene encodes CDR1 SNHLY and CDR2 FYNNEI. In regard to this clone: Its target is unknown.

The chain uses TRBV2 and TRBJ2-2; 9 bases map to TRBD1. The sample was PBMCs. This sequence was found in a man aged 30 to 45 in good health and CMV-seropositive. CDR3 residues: CASSAGTGITGELFF. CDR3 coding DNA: TGTGCCAGCAGTGCCGGGACAGGGATCACCGGGGAGCTGTTTTTT.